The next 17 T cell receptor beta chains were all read from a single sample in a study of CD8 T cells in Susac syndrome (dated by TCRdb to between 2018 and 2020). To prepare the library, the immunoSEQ multiplex PCR assay was applied. RNA was extracted using the RNeasy kit, and about 0.5 to 1 ug of the RNA was reverse transcribed with random hexamers. TCRdb handled the public reads itself, with Q25 trimming in fastp and clone calling in MiXCR, and kept productive beta chains. Each record represents a unique CDR3 protein, reported with the most common genes and DNA among its rows. The sample yields 250,000 to 300,000 distinct CDR3 sequences; about 88% were counted once. Around 0.18% of the sample belongs to the ten largest clones. The sequencing input was CD8+ T cells from PBMCs. All receptors come from a human donor with multiple sclerosis.

V is TRBV5-5 and J is TRBJ2-7, with 9 nucleotides matching TRBD1. The trim removed 4 bases at V and 4 bases at J, leaving 6 bases unmatched. The CDR3 sequence is 14 residues long. From germline, CDR1 is SGHKS and CDR2 YYEKEE (reference sequence). The CDR3 reads CASSATGTGYEQYF. Here the CDR3 DNA reads TGTGCCAGCAGCGCTACCGGGACAGGGTACGAGCAGTACTTC. The variable domain in full, with the rest retrieved from reference TRBV5-5 and TRBJ2-7, is DAGVTQSPTHLIKTRGQQVTLRCSPISGHKSVSWYQQVLGQGPQFIFQYYEKEERGRGNFPDRFSARQFPNYSSELNVNALLLGDSALYLCASSATGTGYEQYFGPGTRLTVT.

The chain joins TRBV5-4 to TRBJ2-7, with 8 bases that match TRBD2. V trimming: 6 bases; J trimming: 1 base; junction bases outside the gene matches: 6. The CDR3 has 14 amino acids. From germline, CDR1 is SGHNT and CDR2 YYREEE (reference sequence). CDR3 in DNA: TGTGCCAGCAACCCAAGCGGGAGATCCTACGAGCAGTACTTC. It yields the protein CASNPSGRSYEQYF.

This clonotype was seen just once. The gene calls are TRBV5-1 and TRBJ1-5; TRBD1 matches 8 bases. Germline V lookup: CDR1 SGHRS, CDR2 YFSETQ. J was trimmed by 6 bases and V by 0 bases; bases with no gene match: 11. This CDR3 has 17 residues. CDR3 nucleotide sequence: TGCGCCAGCAGCTTGGCCTTCTCGACAGGGGAGGGTCAGCCCCAGCATTTT. This encodes CASSLAFSTGEGQPQHF. Using reference TRBV5-1 and TRBJ1-5 for the parts outside the CDR3, the full variable domain is KAGVTQTPRYLIKTRGQQVTLSCSPISGHRSVSWYQQTPGQGLQFLFEYFSETQRNKGNFPGRFSGRQFSNSRSEMNVSTLELGDSALYLCASSLAFSTGEGQPQHFGDGTRLSIL.

The V gene is TRBV20-1, the J gene TRBJ2-3; 7 bases align to TRBD1. The CDR3 is 16 residues long. V was pared by 0 bases and J by 0 bases, with 6 bases of the junction left unmatched. Germline CDR1 and CDR2: DFQATT and SNEGSKA (reference sequence). CDR3 protein: CSARDPDRESTDTQYF. CDR3 DNA: TGCAGTGCTAGAGACCCCGACAGGGAAAGCACAGATACGCAGTATTTT.

This clonotype occurred once. V gene TRBV5-4 combines with J gene TRBJ1-1; TRBD1 might be the D (6 bases). The V gene's germline CDR1 is SGHNT and CDR2 YYREEE (reference sequence). V lost 2 bases to trimming and J lost 5 bases, with 16 bases between them. The CDR3 extends over 15 amino acids. In DNA form, the CDR3 reads TGTGCCAGCAGCTTACCAATACAGGGAAAGACTGAAGCTTTCTTT. As protein: CASSLPIQGKTEAFF.

The chain carries TRBV27 and TRBJ2-5, with TRBD2 matching 8 bases. CDR1 is MNHEY, CDR2 SMNVEV, per germline (reference sequence). The CDR3 sequence is 15 residues long. After removal of 0 bases from V and 7 bases from J, the junction contained 7 bases not matched to a gene. CDR3 sequence reads: CASSLSTNRGGTQYF. CDR3 nucleotide sequence: TGTGCCAGCAGTTTATCTACCAATCGGGGGGGGACCCAGTACTTC.

The chain links TRBV20-1 to TRBJ1-1; D is possibly TRBD1 (6 bases). In germline, CDR1 is DFQATT, CDR2 SNEGSKA (reference sequence). CDR3 length equals 12 residues. The ends were cut back, 5 bases at V and 11 bases at J, with 18 bases in the middle. The CDR3 here is CSAGGPRGEAFF. CDR3 in DNA: TGCAGTGCTGGAGGGCCCAGGGGTGAGGCTTTCTTT.

This clonotype was seen once. The chain is built from TRBV20-1 and TRBJ2-3; 9 positions match TRBD2. The V segment lost 4 bases and the J segment 0 bases; nucleotides outside the gene matches: 5. This CDR3 contains 15 residues. Germline CDR1 is DFQATT and CDR2 is SNEGSKA (reference sequence). The CDR3 DNA reads as TGCAGTGCTACCTTAGCGGGAGAGAGCACAGATACGCAGTATTTT. It is translated as CSATLAGESTDTQYF.

The chain combines TRBV5-6 with TRBJ2-5; no firm D call. From germline, CDR1 is SGHDT and CDR2 YYEEEE. V lost 2 bases, J lost 2 bases, and 7 bases lay in between. This CDR3 region has 13 residues. CDR3: CASSFASQETQYF. CDR3 DNA: TGTGCCAGCAGCTTTGCCAGTCAAGAGACCCAGTACTTC.

This chain links TRBV4-3 with TRBJ2-2; TRBD1 matches 8 bases. This CDR3 comprises 15 residues. The germline gives CDR1 LGHNA, CDR2 YSLEER. Germline trimming cut 1 base from V and 5 bases from J; bases unmatched to any gene: 3. CDR3 coding DNA: TGCGCCAGCAGCCAAGGGACAGGGTGGACCGGGGAGCTGTTTTTT. It yields the protein CASSQGTGWTGELFF.

The chain couples TRBV30 to TRBJ2-7; 9 bases match TRBD1. CDR1 GTSNPN and CDR2 SVGIG come from the germline V gene (reference sequence). The CDR3 runs to 14 residues. Trimming took 5 bases from V and 6 from J; bases not matched to a gene: 11. The CDR3 sequence: CAWGPGTGSSEQYF. For the CDR3, the DNA is TGTGCCTGGGGGCCCGGGACAGGGAGTTCCGAGCAGTACTTC.

V gene TRBV27 combines with J gene TRBJ1-1; the D is unclear. The CDR3 is 13 amino acids. Deletions cut 0 bases from V and 3 bases from J, with 5 bases between. Germline CDR1 MNHEY, CDR2 SMNVEV (reference sequence). Written as DNA, the CDR3 is TGTGCCAGCAGTTTATCAGGGTACACTGAAGCTTTCTTT. Amino acid sequence: CASSLSGYTEAFF.

The chain combines TRBV7-2 with TRBJ2-3; unclear D gene. Trimming took off 5 bases at V and 0 bases at J, with 12 bases between the two ends. This CDR3 has 15 residues. Germline V gene sequence: CDR1 SGHTA, CDR2 FQGNSA. The CDR3 is CASSMDPPSTDTQYF. DNA of the CDR3: TGTGCCAGCAGCATGGACCCCCCGAGCACAGATACGCAGTATTTT.

The chain links TRBV7-9 to TRBJ1-5; no firm D call. Germline V gene lookup returns CDR1 SEHNR and CDR2 FQNEAQ (reference sequence). Trimming shortened V by 4 bases and J by 2 bases, and 9 bases separated the two germline ends. The CDR3 has 14 amino acids. The CDR3 loop reads CASSSQKGNQPQHF. CDR3 bases: TGTGCCAGCAGCTCACAGAAAGGCAATCAGCCCCAGCATTTT.

The chain recombines TRBV15 with TRBJ2-1, with D tentatively TRBD2 (5 bases). V was cut by 8 bases and J by 2 bases, with 28 bases left in between. Germline CDR1 is LNHNV and CDR2 is YYDKDF (reference sequence). This CDR3 comprises 19 residues. In DNA form, the CDR3 reads TGTGCCACCGCCGGGGAGAATGTGCAGAATCTGTTCGCCTACAATGAGCAGTTCTTC. Translated, it gives CATAGENVQNLFAYNEQFF.

This clonotype occurred a few times. The J gene is TRBJ1-5, the V gene TRBV5-5; 7 bases fit TRBD1. The CDR3 is made up of 15 amino acids. Germline CDR1 SGHKS, CDR2 YYEKEE (reference sequence). Losses at the gene ends were 0 bases for V and 3 bases for J; bases not matched to a gene: 3. Here the CDR3 reads CASSLGTGDNQPQHF. The CDR3 region has the DNA TGTGCCAGCAGCTTGGGCACAGGGGACAATCAGCCCCAGCATTTT.

As for this clonotype: The final CDR3 position lacks the conserved phenylalanine or tryptophan, pointing to a likely read error. The chain is built from TRBV19 and TRBJ1-5; possibly TRBD1 for D (5 bases). CDR1 is LNHDA, CDR2 SQIVND, per germline (reference sequence). V lost 3 bases to trimming and J lost 7 bases, with 16 bases between them. The CDR3 runs to 15 residues. CDR3 protein: CASSISLGGDQPQHC. CDR3 nucleotides: TGTGCCAGTAGTATCTCCCTGGGAGGGGACCAGCCCCAGCATTGT.